The 21 T cell receptor beta chains reported below all come from one sample, sequenced in a study of blood T cells in healthy people across ages. A sample-barcoded 5' primer and a J-beta primer mix were used in a second PCR of about 6 to 12 cycles. TCRdb reanalysed the 5' RACE reads using MiXCR and keeps one entry per CDR3 protein. Here the sample spans 750,000 to 950,000 distinct CDR3 sequences, roughly 28% being singletons. A further study also used this sample, focusing on T cells of mothers and their children.

The sample was blood. Every receptor here comes from a middle-aged woman in good health.

This clonotype was recorded a few times. The chain employs TRBV11-1 and TRBJ1-1; D is ambiguous. This CDR3 has 13 amino acids. Per the germline V gene, CDR1 is SGHAT and CDR2 is FQDESV (reference sequence). Trimming pared 5 bases from V and 10 bases from J, leaving 17 bases between. The CDR3 loop reads CASSHGVAGAAFF. The DNA of the CDR3 is TGTGCCAGCAGCCATGGAGTGGCAGGTGCAGCTTTCTTT. Full variable domain (outside the CDR3, taken from reference TRBV11-1 and TRBJ1-1): EAEVAQSPRYKITEKSQAVAFWCDPISGHATLYWYRQILGQGPELLVQFQDESVVDDSQLPKDRFSAERLKGVDSTLKIQPAELGDSAMYLCASSHGVAGAAFFGQGTRLTVV.

This clonotype was counted ten times or more. The J gene is TRBJ2-3, the V gene TRBV20-1; 9 nucleotides line up with TRBD2. Germline V lookup: CDR1 DFQATT, CDR2 SNEGSKA (reference sequence). V shed 6 bases and J 0 bases; nucleotides not matched to a gene: 1. The CDR3 has 13 amino acids. The CDR3 here is CSAGLASTDTQYF. In DNA form, the CDR3 reads TGCAGTGCAGGACTAGCGAGCACAGATACGCAGTATTTT.

This clonotype was recorded many times. This chain links TRBV7-2 with TRBJ2-3; the match to TRBD2 covers 7 bases. CDR1 SGHTA and CDR2 FQGNSA come from the germline V gene. This CDR3 is built from 16 residues. V shed 1 base and J 1 base; nucleotides not matched to a gene: 5. The CDR3 loop reads CASSLGGLGGTDTQYF. CDR3 DNA: TGTGCCAGCAGCTTAGGAGGACTAGGTGGCACAGATACGCAGTATTTT.

Concerning this clonotype itself: A much larger clone is a single base away; this may be a read error. The chain uses TRBV9 and TRBJ2-7, with D tentatively TRBD1 or TRBD2 (6 bases each). Germline V gives CDR1 SGDLS, CDR2 YYNGEE. The CDR3 sequence is 15 residues long. CDR3 protein: CASSVEGGSSYGQYF. The CDR3 DNA is TGTGCCAGCAGCGTAGAGGGGGGTTCCTCATACGGGCAGTACTTC. The full variable domain, with the rest looked up from reference TRBV9 and TRBJ2-7, is DSGVTQTPKHLITATGQRVTLRCSPRSGDLSVYWYQQSLDQGLQFLIQYYNGEERAKGNILERFSAQQFPDLHSELNLSSLELGDSALYFCASSVEGGSSYGQYFGPGTRLTVT.

There are a few counts of this clonotype. V gene TRBV2 combines with J gene TRBJ1-2; D is undetermined. This CDR3 is built from 12 residues. From germline, CDR1 is SNHLY and CDR2 FYNNEI. Trimming removed 7 bases from V and 2 bases from J, with 8 bases in between. CDR3 DNA sequence: TGTGCCAGCAAAGAGGGAAACTATGGCTACACCTTC. Translating gives CASKEGNYGYTF.

A word on this clonotype: One junction end does not reproduce the germline sequence, and a read error may be involved. The chain links TRBV20-1 to TRBJ2-7; D gene unclear. Germline lookup yields CDR1 DFQATT and CDR2 SNEGSKA (reference sequence). The CDR3 has 14 residues. Here the CDR3 reads CSARDIASSYEQYF. The DNA for the CDR3 is TGCAGTGCTAGAGATATCGCGAGCTCCTACGAGCAGTACTTT.

The genes are TRBV20-1 and TRBJ2-3; 10 nucleotides line up with TRBD2. The CDR3 is made up of 16 amino acids. Germline V gene data show CDR1 as DFQATT and CDR2 as SNEGSKA (reference sequence). V shed 1 base and J 6 bases; nucleotides not matched to a gene: 10. The CDR3 region has the DNA TGCAGTGCTAGAGGGGTCGAGCGGGGGGGCCGGGATACGCAGTATTTT. This gives the protein CSARGVERGGRDTQYF.

CDR3 nucleotides: TGCAGCGTTGATACTTTCGGGACAGGGACCTACGAGCAGTACTTC. This codes for CSVDTFGTGTYEQYF. The chain recombines TRBV29-1 with TRBJ2-7, with TRBD1 identical over 9 bases. This CDR3 is built from 15 residues. Germline V gives CDR1 SQVTM, CDR2 ANQGSEA. V gave up 3 bases and J gave up 2 bases; unmatched junction bases: 8.

A remark on this clonotype: The junction and the germline gene differ at one end; a read error may be behind it. The CDR3 bases are TGTGCCGCCAGCAGAGATGTAGATACCTCCTACAATGAGCAGTTCTTC. Encoded protein: CAASRDVDTSYNEQFF. The chain employs TRBV15 and TRBJ2-1, with unresolved D. This CDR3 is 16 amino acids long. The germline gives CDR1 LNHNV, CDR2 YYDKDF (reference sequence). Looking up the rest from reference TRBV15 and TRBJ2-1 gives the full variable domain: DAMVIQNPRYQVTQFGKPVTLSCSQTLNHNVMYWYQQKSSQAPKLLFHYYDKDFNNEADTPDNFQSRRPNTSFCFLDIRSPGLGDTAMYLCAASRDVDTSYNEQFFGPGTRLTVL.

The chain is built from TRBV12-3 or TRBV12-4 and TRBJ1-5; maybe TRBD1 (5 bases). V lost 6 bases and J lost 6, with 12 bases in between. This CDR3 spans 13 amino acids. This CDR3 reads CASSSRETQPQHF. CDR3 nucleotide sequence: TGTGCCAGCAGCTCCAGGGAGACTCAGCCCCAGCATTTT.

Worth noting for this clonotype: Being one base from a much bigger clone, this may be a read error. This sequence joins TRBV20-1 and TRBJ2-5, with 7 bases identical to TRBD2. Germline-derived CDR1 and CDR2 are DFQATT and SNEGSKA (reference sequence). The CDR3 is 13 residues long. The CDR3 DNA is TGCTGTGCTACGCGGGGGATGGAAGAGACCCAGTACTTC. Amino acids: CCATRGMEETQYF.

This clonotype occurred a few times. The gene calls are TRBV2 and TRBJ2-7, with D hard to call. This CDR3 is 12 amino acids long. Germline V gene sequence: CDR1 SNHLY, CDR2 FYNNEI. Between the trimmed V and J ends, which lost 3 bases and 4 bases, there was a span of 7 bases. The CDR3: CASSEKRYEQYF. As DNA, the CDR3 is TGTGCCAGCAGTGAGAAACGATACGAGCAGTACTTC.

This clonotype occurred many times. This sequence joins TRBV7-9 and TRBJ2-3, with a possible D match to TRBD2 (6 bases). Germline CDR1 and CDR2: SEHNR and FQNEAQ (reference sequence). There are 13 residues in the CDR3. V shed 4 bases and J shed 3 bases, with 8 bases lying between them. The DNA of the CDR3 is TGTGCCAGCAGCTCCGCGGGAACAGATACGCAGTATTTT. It specifies CASSSAGTDTQYF.

The rearrangement links TRBV14 to TRBJ1-6, with 8 bases aligning to TRBD1. Trimming took 6 bases from V and 5 from J; bases not matched to a gene: 9. Per the germline V gene, CDR1 is SGHDN and CDR2 is FVKESK. The CDR3 consists of 16 residues. The CDR3 bases are TGTGCCAGCAGTGAACGGACAGGGAAAAATAATTCACCCCTCCACTTT. This sequence encodes CASSERTGKNNSPLHF.

This sequence joins TRBV20-1 and TRBJ1-6, with a tentative D call TRBD1 (5 bases). The germline CDR1 and CDR2 sequences are DFQATT and SNEGSKA (reference sequence). V was pared by 2 bases and J by 10 bases, with 9 bases between. This CDR3 is built from 12 residues. CDR3 protein: CSARQGESPLHF. CDR3 sequence (DNA): TGCAGTGCTAGACAGGGAGAATCACCCCTCCACTTT.

The genes are TRBV20-1 and TRBJ2-3, with D uncertain. The CDR3 is 15 residues long. Germline V gene data show CDR1 as DFQATT and CDR2 as SNEGSKA (reference sequence). The V end lost 1 base, the J end lost 2 bases, and 13 bases lay between the germline ends. CDR3 DNA sequence: TGCAGTGCTAGAGTGCACCAGACGGCCACAGATACGCAGTATTTT. This sequence encodes CSARVHQTATDTQYF.

Points on this clonotype: An end of the junction does not agree with germline; a read error may underlie this. The chain joins TRBV9 to TRBJ2-6; D unclear. This CDR3 is built from 20 residues. Germline V CDR1 and CDR2: SGDLS, YYNGEE. DNA of the CDR3: TGTGCCAGCAGCGTGAACCCCTATCTTACCGGCGTGAGTAGGGCCAACGTCCTGAGTTTC. Amino acids: CASSVNPYLTGVSRANVLSF.

This clonotype appeared many times. The chain uses TRBV28 and TRBJ2-7, with D possibly TRBD1 on 6 matching bases. The germline V gene encodes CDR1 MDHEN and CDR2 SYDVKM. The CDR3 sequence is 16 residues long. Trimming took 6 bases from V and 0 from J, leaving 18 bases between them. The CDR3 DNA is TGTGCCAGCAGCCAAACCAAGACAGGTCGCTCCTACGAGCAGTACTTC. Amino acids: CASSQTKTGRSYEQYF.

The chain employs TRBV4-1 and TRBJ1-1; possible D gene TRBD1, 6 bases. V was cut by 1 base and J by 4 bases, with 10 bases left in between. The CDR3 consists of 14 residues. Germline CDR1 MGHRA, CDR2 YSYEKL. This chain's CDR3 is CASSQVQGITEAFF. In DNA, the CDR3 is TGCGCCAGCAGCCAAGTGCAGGGGATCACTGAAGCTTTCTTT.

This clonotype was counted many times. Germline is not matched at one junction end, which may reflect a read error. The genes are TRBV7-3 and TRBJ2-1; 9 nucleotides line up with TRBD2. The CDR3 is 15 amino acids. Germline-derived CDR1 and CDR2 are SGHTA and FQGTGA. As DNA, the CDR3 is TGTGCCAGCAGCTCGGGACTAGCAATGTCCAATGAACAGTTCTTC. It yields the protein CASSSGLAMSNEQFF.

Concerning this clonotype itself: Relative to the germline gene, one junction end is altered; a read error may explain this. J is TRBJ2-3 and V is TRBV12-3 or TRBV12-4; D is tentatively TRBD1 or TRBD2 (5 bases each). The CDR3 is made up of 14 amino acids. The CDR3, as DNA: TGTGCCAGCAGTTCTCCAGGGAGAGCAGATACGGAGTATTTT. This sequence encodes CASSSPGRADTEYF.